These T cell receptor beta chains were read from a single sample in a study of siplizumab effects on memory and regulatory T cells. Only in-frame clones appear in the TCRdb table, and some are missing; sequencing was by immunoSEQ multiplex PCR. The table shows some 100,000 clones, with roughly 94% occurring only once. The sample taken for sequencing was Tregs sorted from blood. These receptors all stem from a human donor in good health. CDR3s include the opening cysteine and the closing phenylalanine or tryptophan. A D gene is named only where the DNA matches it firmly. Rows give clone size only sometimes, using once, few, many, or a class for an expanded clone.

V gene: TRBV9
J gene: TRBJ2-3
D gene: TRBD2
clone size: NA
CDR3 DNA: TGTGCCAGCAGCGTAGTAGCGGGAGGAGATACGCAGTATTTT
CDR3 protein: CASSVVAGGDTQYF

V gene: TRBV14
J gene: TRBJ2-5
D gene: TRBD2
clone size: few
CDR3 DNA: TGTGCCAGCAGCCAAGGGCTCCTAGCGGGACAAGAGACCCAGTACTTC
CDR3 protein: CASSQGLLAGQETQYF

V gene: TRBV6-5
J gene: TRBJ1-1
D gene: NA
clone size: NA
CDR3 DNA: TGTGCCAGCTCGGAGGGACGCATGAACACTGAAGCTCTCTTT
CDR3 protein: CASSEGRMNTEALF

V gene: TRBV15
J gene: TRBJ2-7
D gene: NA
clone size: NA
CDR3 DNA: TGTGCCACCAGCAGAGACACAGCCTACGAGCAGTACTTC
CDR3 protein: CATSRDTAYEQYF

V gene: TRBV29-1
J gene: TRBJ1-5
D gene: NA
clone size: NA
CDR3 DNA: TGCAGCGTAGGTGGCCCGTATGGCCAGCCCCAGCATTTT
CDR3 protein: CSVGGPYGQPQHF

V gene: TRBV27
J gene: TRBJ2-7
D gene: NA
clone size: few
CDR3 DNA: TGTGCCAGCAGTTTCCAGGGCCGGTACGAGCAGTACTTC
CDR3 protein: CASSFQGRYEQYF

V gene: TRBV5-1
J gene: TRBJ2-1
D gene: TRBD2
clone size: NA
CDR3 DNA: TGCGCCAGCAGCTTGGGGGCGGGAGGGAACAATGAGCAGTTCTTC
CDR3 protein: CASSLGAGGNNEQFF

V gene: TRBV6-1
J gene: TRBJ1-1
D gene: NA
clone size: NA
CDR3 DNA: TGTGCCAGCAGTCCCATCGGGAACACTGAAGCTTTCTTT
CDR3 protein: CASSPIGNTEAFF

V gene: TRBV11-2
J gene: TRBJ2-2
D gene: NA
clone size: NA
CDR3 DNA: TGTGCCAGCAGCCCACGCACCGGGACGCCTGACACCGGGGAGCTGTTTTTT
CDR3 protein: CASSPRTGTPDTGELFF

V gene: TRBV4-2
J gene: TRBJ2-7
D gene: NA
clone size: NA
CDR3 DNA: TGTGCCAGCAGCCAAGGTGTGACGACCCACTCCTACGAGCAGTACTTC
CDR3 protein: CASSQGVTTHSYEQYF

V gene: TRBV27
J gene: TRBJ1-4
D gene: TRBD1
clone size: NA
CDR3 DNA: TGTGCCAGCAGCAGAACAGGGGATGAAAAACTGTTTTTT
CDR3 protein: CASSRTGDEKLFF

V gene: TRBV11-2
J gene: TRBJ1-5
D gene: NA
clone size: NA
CDR3 DNA: TGTGCCAGCAGCTTAACCTGGGGTGATCAGCCCCAGCATTTT
CDR3 protein: CASSLTWGDQPQHF

V gene: TRBV5-4
J gene: TRBJ2-5
D gene: TRBD2
clone size: NA
CDR3 DNA: TGTGCCAGCAGCTCAAGTTATGGGACTAGCGGCGTTAAACAAGAGACCCAGTACTTC
CDR3 protein: CASSSSYGTSGVKQETQYF

V gene: TRBV6-6
J gene: TRBJ2-1
D gene: NA
clone size: NA
CDR3 DNA: TGTGCCAGCAGACGAAGGGACACTTACAATGAGCAGTTCTTC
CDR3 protein: CASRRRDTYNEQFF

V gene: TRBV15
J gene: TRBJ1-2
D gene: NA
clone size: NA
CDR3 DNA: TGTGCCACCAGCAGACACTTAGGGGCAGGGTTATATTATGGCTACACCTTC
CDR3 protein: CATSRHLGAGLYYGYTF

V gene: TRBV23-1
J gene: TRBJ2-7
D gene: NA
clone size: once
CDR3 DNA: TGCGCCAGCAGTCAATCAGCATCCAGGGGACTGAACTACGAGGAGCAGTACTTC
CDR3 protein: CASSQSASRGLNYEEQYF

V gene: TRBV19
J gene: TRBJ2-3
D gene: NA
clone size: NA
CDR3 DNA: TGTGCCAGTAGTATAGTAGGGGTACTCACAGATACGCAGTATTTT
CDR3 protein: CASSIVGVLTDTQYF

V gene: TRBV7-6
J gene: TRBJ2-7
D gene: NA
clone size: NA
CDR3 DNA: TGTGCCAGCAGCACCGGGGGGCGCGAGCAGTACTTC
CDR3 protein: CASSTGGREQYF

V gene: TRBV7-8
J gene: TRBJ2-3
D gene: TRBD2
clone size: NA
CDR3 DNA: TGTGCCAGCAGCTCGGGACTAGCGGGAGGAGGAAATACGCAGTATTTT
CDR3 protein: CASSSGLAGGGNTQYF

V gene: TRBV30
J gene: TRBJ1-2
D gene: NA
clone size: NA
CDR3 DNA: TGTGCCTGGAGTGCTACATGGACCTATGGGGGCTACACCTTC
CDR3 protein: CAWSATWTYGGYTF

V gene: TRBV14
J gene: TRBJ2-3
D gene: NA
clone size: NA
CDR3 DNA: TGTGCCAGCAGCCAAGGTGGGGCGGCTACGCAGTATTTT
CDR3 protein: CASSQGGAATQYF

V gene: TRBV7-9
J gene: TRBJ1-2
D gene: TRBD1
clone size: NA
CDR3 DNA: TGTGCCAGCAGCTTCGGGGACAGGGGGCCTTATGGCTACACCTTC
CDR3 protein: CASSFGDRGPYGYTF

V gene: TRBV10-3
J gene: TRBJ2-3
D gene: NA
clone size: NA
CDR3 DNA: TGTGCCATCAGCGGACGAATTAGCACAGATACGCAGTATTTT
CDR3 protein: CAISGRISTDTQYF

V gene: TRBV5-1
J gene: TRBJ2-3
D gene: NA
clone size: NA
CDR3 DNA: TGCGCCAGCAGTCCCCCCCCCAGCTATACGCAGTATTTT
CDR3 protein: CASSPPPSYTQYF

V gene: TRBV2
J gene: TRBJ1-1
D gene: NA
clone size: NA
CDR3 DNA: TGTGCCAGCAGTCTCGGGAGGGACACTGAAGCTTTCTTT
CDR3 protein: CASSLGRDTEAFF

V gene: TRBV19
J gene: TRBJ2-1
D gene: NA
clone size: NA
CDR3 DNA: TGTGTACGGCCCGTGCGCAATGAGCAGTTCTTC
CDR3 protein: CVRPVRNEQFF

V gene: TRBV19
J gene: TRBJ2-1
D gene: TRBD2
clone size: once
CDR3 DNA: TGTGCCAGTAGTGGCCGGGACTATGGGTACAATGAGCAGTTCTTC
CDR3 protein: CASSGRDYGYNEQFF

V gene: TRBV28
J gene: TRBJ2-7
D gene: TRBD2
clone size: NA
CDR3 DNA: TGTGCCAGCAGCTCTTTTACTAGCGGGAGGGTATACGAGCAGTACTTC
CDR3 protein: CASSSFTSGRVYEQYF

V gene: TRBV11-2
J gene: TRBJ2-7
D gene: TRBD2
clone size: NA
CDR3 DNA: TGTGCCAGCAGCCGGACTAGCGGGATTTACGAGCAGTACTTC
CDR3 protein: CASSRTSGIYEQYF

V gene: TRBV28
J gene: TRBJ2-3
D gene: NA
clone size: NA
CDR3 DNA: TGTGCCAGCAGGGGAAGGGGCACAGATACGCAGTATTTT
CDR3 protein: CASRGRGTDTQYF

V gene: TRBV10-3
J gene: TRBJ2-2
D gene: NA
clone size: NA
CDR3 DNA: TGTGCCATCAGTGAGGGCTCCCTCGACGGGGAGCTGTTTTTT
CDR3 protein: CAISEGSLDGELFF

V gene: TRBV15
J gene: TRBJ2-1
D gene: NA
clone size: NA
CDR3 DNA: TGTGCCACCAGCAGAGACCGGCTAGTGGCCAATGAGCAGTTCTTC
CDR3 protein: CATSRDRLVANEQFF

V gene: TRBV15
J gene: TRBJ1-5
D gene: NA
clone size: NA
CDR3 DNA: TGTGCCACCAGCAAGACCAGGAGCAATCAGCCCCAGCATTTT
CDR3 protein: CATSKTRSNQPQHF

V gene: TRBV6-1
J gene: TRBJ2-3
D gene: NA
clone size: NA
CDR3 DNA: TGTGCCAGCAGTGTTGGCGGGGAAGCTGCAGATACGCAGTATTTT
CDR3 protein: CASSVGGEAADTQYF

V gene: TRBV5-1
J gene: TRBJ2-3
D gene: TRBD2
clone size: NA
CDR3 DNA: TGCGCCAGCAGCTTGACGGGTGCGGGAGGTACAGATACGCAGTATTTT
CDR3 protein: CASSLTGAGGTDTQYF

V gene: TRBV9
J gene: TRBJ2-1
D gene: NA
clone size: NA
CDR3 DNA: TGTGCCAGCAGCTCTGGACAGTGGACCTACAATGAGCAGTTCTTC
CDR3 protein: CASSSGQWTYNEQFF

V gene: TRBV19
J gene: TRBJ2-7
D gene: TRBD1
clone size: once
CDR3 DNA: TGTGCCAGTAGTTTCAAACCGGGACAGGAGTACGAGCAGTACTTC
CDR3 protein: CASSFKPGQEYEQYF

V gene: TRBV9
J gene: TRBJ1-1
D gene: NA
clone size: NA
CDR3 DNA: TGTGCCAGCAGCGTAGCCGCCCAGATCATGAACACTGAAGCTTTCTTT
CDR3 protein: CASSVAAQIMNTEAFF

V gene: TRBV11-2
J gene: TRBJ2-5
D gene: NA
clone size: NA
CDR3 DNA: TGTGCCAGCAGCTTAGTCGGGCACGCCCAAGAGACCCAGTACTTC
CDR3 protein: CASSLVGHAQETQYF

V gene: TRBV6-6
J gene: TRBJ2-3
D gene: NA
clone size: NA
CDR3 DNA: TGTGCCAGCACCACGGTGGGGGTGAATACGCAGTATTTT
CDR3 protein: CASTTVGVNTQYF

V gene: TRBV12-5
J gene: TRBJ2-6
D gene: TRBD1
clone size: NA
CDR3 DNA: TGTGCTAGTGGCCCTCTGGACGACAGGGACCCTCCTGGGGCCAACGTCCTGACTTTC
CDR3 protein: CASGPLDDRDPPGANVLTF

V gene: TRBV21-1
J gene: TRBJ2-7
D gene: NA
clone size: NA
CDR3 DNA: TGTGCCAGCAGCACCCGAACTAGCAGTTCCTACGAGCAGTACTTC
CDR3 protein: CASSTRTSSSYEQYF

V gene: TRBV19
J gene: TRBJ2-7
D gene: NA
clone size: NA
CDR3 DNA: TGTGCCAGTAGTATAATGGCAGGGGGAGGTTACGAGCAGTACTTC
CDR3 protein: CASSIMAGGGYEQYF

V gene: TRBV7-8
J gene: TRBJ2-1
D gene: NA
clone size: NA
CDR3 DNA: TGTGCCAGCAGCCAAGGGCGTCGGGGTATTGAGCAGTTCTTC
CDR3 protein: CASSQGRRGIEQFF